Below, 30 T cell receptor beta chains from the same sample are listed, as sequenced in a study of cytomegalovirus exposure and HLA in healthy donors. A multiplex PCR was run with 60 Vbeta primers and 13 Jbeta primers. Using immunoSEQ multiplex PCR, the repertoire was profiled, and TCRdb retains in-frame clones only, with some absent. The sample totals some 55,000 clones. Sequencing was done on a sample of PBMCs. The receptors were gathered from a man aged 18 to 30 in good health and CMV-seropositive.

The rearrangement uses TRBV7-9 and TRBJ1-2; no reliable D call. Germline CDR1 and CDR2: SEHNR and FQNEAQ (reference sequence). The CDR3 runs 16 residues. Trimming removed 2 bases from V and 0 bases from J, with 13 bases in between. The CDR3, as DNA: TGTGCCAGCAGCTTATCCCCCCCCGAGGCTAACTATGGCTACACCTTC. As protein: CASSLSPPEANYGYTF.

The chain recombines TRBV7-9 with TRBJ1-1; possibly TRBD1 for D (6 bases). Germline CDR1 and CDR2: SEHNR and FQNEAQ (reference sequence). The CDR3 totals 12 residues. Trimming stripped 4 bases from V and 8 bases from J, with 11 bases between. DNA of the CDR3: TGTGCCAGCAGCTACAGACAGGCCGAAGCTTTCTTT. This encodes CASSYRQAEAFF.

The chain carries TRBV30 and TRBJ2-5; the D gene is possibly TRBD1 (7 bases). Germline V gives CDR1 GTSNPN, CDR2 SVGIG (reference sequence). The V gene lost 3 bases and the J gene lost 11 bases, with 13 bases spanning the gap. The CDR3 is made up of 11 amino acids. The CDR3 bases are TGTGCCTGGAGAGGCAGGGGGGCTCAGTACTTC. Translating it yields CAWRGRGAQYF.

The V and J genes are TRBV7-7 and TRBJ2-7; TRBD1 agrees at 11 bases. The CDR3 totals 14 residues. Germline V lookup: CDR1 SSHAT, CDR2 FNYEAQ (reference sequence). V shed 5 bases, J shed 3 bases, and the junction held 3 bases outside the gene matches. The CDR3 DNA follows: TGTGCCAGCAGCCCCGGGACAGGGGGCTACGAGCAGTACTTC. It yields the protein CASSPGTGGYEQYF.

As DNA, the CDR3 is TGTGCCAGTAGTAGGGGGGACTCCCAAGAGACCCAGTACTTC. Translating gives CASSRGDSQETQYF. V and J are TRBV19 and TRBJ2-5; D possibly corresponds to TRBD2 (6 bases). The CDR3 contains 14 residues. Germline assignment: CDR1 LNHDA and CDR2 SQIVND (reference sequence). With 4 bases removed from V and 1 base from J, the gap between germline ends came to 10 bases.

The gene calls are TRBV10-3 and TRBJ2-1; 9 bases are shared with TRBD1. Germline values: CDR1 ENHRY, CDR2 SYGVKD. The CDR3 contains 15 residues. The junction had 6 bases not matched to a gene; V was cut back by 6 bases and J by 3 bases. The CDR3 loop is CAISPRDRVYNEQFF. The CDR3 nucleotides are TGTGCCATCAGCCCAAGGGACAGGGTCTACAATGAGCAGTTCTTC.

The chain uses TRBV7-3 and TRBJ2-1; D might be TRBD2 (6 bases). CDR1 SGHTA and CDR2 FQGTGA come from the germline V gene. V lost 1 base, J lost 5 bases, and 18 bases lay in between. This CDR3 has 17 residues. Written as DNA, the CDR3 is TGTGCCAGCAGCTTAAGGCCAGGGACTGCTCTTAACAATGAGCAGTTCTTC. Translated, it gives CASSLRPGTALNNEQFF.

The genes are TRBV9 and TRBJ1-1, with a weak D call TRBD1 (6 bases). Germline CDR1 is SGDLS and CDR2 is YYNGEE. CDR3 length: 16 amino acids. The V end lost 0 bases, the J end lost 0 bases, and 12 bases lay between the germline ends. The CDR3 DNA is TGTGCCAGCAGCGTAGAAGGGACACCGATGAACACTGAAGCTTTCTTT. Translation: CASSVEGTPMNTEAFF.

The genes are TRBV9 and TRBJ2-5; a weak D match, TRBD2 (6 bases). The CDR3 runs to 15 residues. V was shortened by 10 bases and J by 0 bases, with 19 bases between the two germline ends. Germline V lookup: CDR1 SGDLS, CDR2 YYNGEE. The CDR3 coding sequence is TGTGCCTCTAGCCCGGGCGGGGTGGACCAAGAGACCCAGTACTTC. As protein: CASSPGGVDQETQYF.

CDR3 protein: CARLGGSADTQYF. In DNA, the CDR3 is TGTGCTCGCCTGGGGGGAAGCGCAGATACGCAGTATTTT. The chain combines TRBV30 with TRBJ2-3; possible D gene TRBD2, 6 bases. The CDR3 sequence is 13 residues long. CDR1 and CDR2 from the germline V gene are GTSNPN and SVGIG (reference sequence).

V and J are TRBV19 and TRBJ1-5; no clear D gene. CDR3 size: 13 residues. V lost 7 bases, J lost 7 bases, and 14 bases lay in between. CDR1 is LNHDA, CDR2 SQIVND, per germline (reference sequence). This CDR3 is CASTVGSQQPQHF. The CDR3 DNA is TGTGCCAGTACGGTGGGCAGCCAACAGCCCCAGCATTTT.

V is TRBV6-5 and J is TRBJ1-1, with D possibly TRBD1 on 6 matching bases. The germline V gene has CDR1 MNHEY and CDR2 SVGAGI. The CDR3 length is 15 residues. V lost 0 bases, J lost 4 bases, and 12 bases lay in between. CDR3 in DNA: TGTGCCAGCAGTTACTCGACTGGGGGCGGCACTGAAGCTTTCTTT. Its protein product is CASSYSTGGGTEAFF.

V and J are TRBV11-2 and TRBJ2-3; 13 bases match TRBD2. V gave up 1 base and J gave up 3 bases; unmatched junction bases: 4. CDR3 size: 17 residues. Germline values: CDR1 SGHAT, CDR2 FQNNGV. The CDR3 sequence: CASSLGTSGSRTDTQYF. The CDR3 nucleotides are TGTGCCAGCAGCTTAGGGACTAGCGGGAGTAGGACAGATACGCAGTATTTT. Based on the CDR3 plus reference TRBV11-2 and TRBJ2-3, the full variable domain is EAGVAQSPRYKIIEKRQSVAFWCNPISGHATLYWYQQILGQGPKLLIQFQNNGVVDDSQLPKDRFSAERLKGVDSTLKIQPAKLEDSAVYLCASSLGTSGSRTDTQYFGPGTRLTVL.

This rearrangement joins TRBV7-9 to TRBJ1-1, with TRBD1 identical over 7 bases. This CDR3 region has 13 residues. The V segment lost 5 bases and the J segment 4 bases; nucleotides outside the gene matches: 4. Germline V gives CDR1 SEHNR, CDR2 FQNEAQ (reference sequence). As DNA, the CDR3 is TGTGCCAGCAGCGGACAGGATGGCACTGAAGCTTTCTTT. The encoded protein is CASSGQDGTEAFF.

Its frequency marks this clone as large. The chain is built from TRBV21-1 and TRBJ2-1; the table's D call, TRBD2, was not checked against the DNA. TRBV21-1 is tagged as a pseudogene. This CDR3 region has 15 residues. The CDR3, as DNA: TGTGCCAGCAGAACTAGGTTAACACCAAAGGATGAGCAGTTCTTC. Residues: CASRTRLTPKDEQFF.

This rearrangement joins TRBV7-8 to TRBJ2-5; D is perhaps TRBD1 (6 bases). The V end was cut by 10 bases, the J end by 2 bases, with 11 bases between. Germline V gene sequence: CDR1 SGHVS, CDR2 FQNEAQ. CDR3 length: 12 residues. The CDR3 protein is CATGQFQETQYF. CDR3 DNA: TGTGCCACAGGACAGTTTCAAGAGACCCAGTACTTC.

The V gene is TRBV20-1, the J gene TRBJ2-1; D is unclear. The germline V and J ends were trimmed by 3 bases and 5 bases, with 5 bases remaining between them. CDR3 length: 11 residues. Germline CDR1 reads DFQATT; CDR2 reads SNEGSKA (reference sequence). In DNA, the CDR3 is TGCAGTGCTAGGATAGACAATGAGCAGTTCTTC. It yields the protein CSARIDNEQFF.

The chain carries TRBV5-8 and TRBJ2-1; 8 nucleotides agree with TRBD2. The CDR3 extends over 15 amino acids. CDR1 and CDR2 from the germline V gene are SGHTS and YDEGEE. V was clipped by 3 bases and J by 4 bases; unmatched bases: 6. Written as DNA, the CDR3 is TGTGCCAGCAGCTGGACTAGCAGAGAATACAATGAGCAGTTCTTC. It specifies CASSWTSREYNEQFF. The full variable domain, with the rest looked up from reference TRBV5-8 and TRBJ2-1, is EAGVTQSPTHLIKTRGQQATLRCSPISGHTSVYWYQQALGLGLQFLLWYDEGEERNRGNFPPRFSGRQFPNYSSELNVNALELEDSALYLCASSWTSREYNEQFFGPGTRLTVL.

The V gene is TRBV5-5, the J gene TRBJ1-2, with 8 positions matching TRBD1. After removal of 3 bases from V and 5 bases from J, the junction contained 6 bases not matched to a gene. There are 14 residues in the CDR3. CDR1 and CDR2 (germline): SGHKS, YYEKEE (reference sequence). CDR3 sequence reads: CASSSGTGVYGYTF. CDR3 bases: TGTGCCAGCAGCTCCGGGACAGGAGTATATGGCTACACCTTC.

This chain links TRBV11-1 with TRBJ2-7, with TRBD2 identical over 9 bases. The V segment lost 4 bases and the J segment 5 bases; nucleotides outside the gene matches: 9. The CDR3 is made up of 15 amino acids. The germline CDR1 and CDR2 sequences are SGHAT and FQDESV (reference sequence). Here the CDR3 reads CASSSGLASFHEQYF. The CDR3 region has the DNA TGTGCCAGCAGCTCCGGACTAGCGAGTTTCCACGAGCAGTACTTC. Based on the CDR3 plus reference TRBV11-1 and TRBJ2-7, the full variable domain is EAEVAQSPRYKITEKSQAVAFWCDPISGHATLYWYRQILGQGPELLVQFQDESVVDDSQLPKDRFSAERLKGVDSTLKIQPAELGDSAMYLCASSSGLASFHEQYFGPGTRLTVT.

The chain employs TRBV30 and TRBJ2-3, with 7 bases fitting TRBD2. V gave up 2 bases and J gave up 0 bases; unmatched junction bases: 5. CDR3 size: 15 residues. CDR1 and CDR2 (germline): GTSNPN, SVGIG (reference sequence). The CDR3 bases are TGTGCCTGGAGTACCCATAGCGGGAGCACAGATACGCAGTATTTT. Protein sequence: CAWSTHSGSTDTQYF.

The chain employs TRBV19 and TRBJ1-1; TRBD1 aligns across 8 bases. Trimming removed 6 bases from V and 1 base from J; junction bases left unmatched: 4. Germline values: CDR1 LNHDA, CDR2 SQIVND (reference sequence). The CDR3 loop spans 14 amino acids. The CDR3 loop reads CASSNRGENTEAFF. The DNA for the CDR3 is TGTGCCAGTAGCAACAGGGGGGAGAACACTGAAGCTTTCTTT.

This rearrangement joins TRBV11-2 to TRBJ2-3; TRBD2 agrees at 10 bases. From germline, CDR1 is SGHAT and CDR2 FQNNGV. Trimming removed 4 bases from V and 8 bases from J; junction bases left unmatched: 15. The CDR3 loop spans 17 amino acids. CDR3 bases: TGTGCCAGCAGCTCCAGACTAGCGGGCCCCAGGGCGGGTACGCAGTATTTT. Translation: CASSSRLAGPRAGTQYF.

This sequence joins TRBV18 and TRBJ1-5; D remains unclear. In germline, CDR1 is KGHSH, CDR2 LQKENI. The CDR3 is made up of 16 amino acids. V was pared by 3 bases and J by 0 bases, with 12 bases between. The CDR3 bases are TGTGCCAGCTCACCGGCAGCGCGGATTAGCAATCAGCCCCAGCATTTT. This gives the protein CASSPAARISNQPQHF.

CDR3 amino acids: CASIPGTERDTGELFF. DNA of the CDR3: TGTGCCAGCATCCCGGGGACAGAGAGGGACACCGGGGAGCTGTTTTTT. J is TRBJ2-2 and V is TRBV6-6, with TRBD1 identical over 7 bases. V lost 7 bases to trimming and J lost 3 bases; unmatched junction nucleotides: 11. From germline, CDR1 is MNHNY and CDR2 SVGAGI (reference sequence). The CDR3 totals 16 residues.

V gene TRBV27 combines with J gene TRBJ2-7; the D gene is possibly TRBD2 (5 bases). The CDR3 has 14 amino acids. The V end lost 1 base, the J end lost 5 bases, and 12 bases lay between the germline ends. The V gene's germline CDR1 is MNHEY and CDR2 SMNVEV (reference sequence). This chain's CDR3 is CASSLYGNQDEQYF. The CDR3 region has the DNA TGTGCCAGCAGTTTATACGGGAACCAGGACGAGCAGTACTTC.

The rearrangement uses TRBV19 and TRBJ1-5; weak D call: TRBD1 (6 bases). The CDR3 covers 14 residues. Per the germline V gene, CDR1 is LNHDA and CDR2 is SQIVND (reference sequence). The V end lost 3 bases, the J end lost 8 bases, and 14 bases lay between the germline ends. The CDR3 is CASSIRLQGEPQHF. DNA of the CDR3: TGTGCCAGTAGTATCCGGCTACAGGGAGAGCCCCAGCATTTT.

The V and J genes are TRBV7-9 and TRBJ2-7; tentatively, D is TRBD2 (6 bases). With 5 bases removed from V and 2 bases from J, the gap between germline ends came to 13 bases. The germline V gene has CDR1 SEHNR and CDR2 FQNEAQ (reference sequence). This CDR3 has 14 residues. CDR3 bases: TGTGCCAGCAGCCGCCGGGACTTCCCCTACGAGCAGTACTTC. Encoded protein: CASSRRDFPYEQYF.

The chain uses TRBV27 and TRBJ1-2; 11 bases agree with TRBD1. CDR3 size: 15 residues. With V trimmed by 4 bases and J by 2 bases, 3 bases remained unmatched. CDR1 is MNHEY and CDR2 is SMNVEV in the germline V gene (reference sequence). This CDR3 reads CASSWRTGGNYGYTF. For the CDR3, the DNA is TGTGCCAGCAGTTGGAGGACAGGGGGCAACTATGGCTACACCTTC.

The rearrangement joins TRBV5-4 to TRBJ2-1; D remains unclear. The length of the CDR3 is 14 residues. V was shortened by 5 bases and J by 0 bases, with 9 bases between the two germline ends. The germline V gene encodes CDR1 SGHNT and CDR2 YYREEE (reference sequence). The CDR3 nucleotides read TGTGCCAGCAGGAGTAGTAGCTCCTACAATGAGCAGTTCTTC. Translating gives CASRSSSSYNEQFF.